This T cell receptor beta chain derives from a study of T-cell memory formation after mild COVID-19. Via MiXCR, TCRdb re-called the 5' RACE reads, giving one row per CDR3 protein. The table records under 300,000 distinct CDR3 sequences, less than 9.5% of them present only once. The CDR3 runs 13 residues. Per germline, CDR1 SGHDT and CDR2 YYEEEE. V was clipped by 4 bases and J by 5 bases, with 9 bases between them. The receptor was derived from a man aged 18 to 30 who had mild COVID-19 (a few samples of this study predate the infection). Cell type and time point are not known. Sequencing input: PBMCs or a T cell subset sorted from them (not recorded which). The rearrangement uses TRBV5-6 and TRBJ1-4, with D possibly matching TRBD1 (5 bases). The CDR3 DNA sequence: TGTGCCAGCAGCCGGGACCCCAATGAAAAACTGTTTTTT. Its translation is CASSRDPNEKLFF.